The rows below give T cell receptor beta chains drawn from one sample of a study of T cells in Graves' hyperthyroidism and ophthalmopathy. TCRdb reprocessed the multiplex PCR reads via MiXCR and lists one record per CDR3 protein. Here the sample spans 350,000 to 400,000 distinct CDR3 sequences, around 20% being singletons. The sequencing input was blood. Receptors were obtained from a man aged 18 to 30 with Graves' ophthalmopathy. Both conserved end residues are part of each CDR3. A D gene is named only where the DNA matches it firmly. Not all rows give a size; the values are once, few, many and, for expanded clones, a class.

d_call	cdr3_length	v_call	j_call	clone_size	cdr3_aa	cdr3_nt
.	15	TRBV13	TRBJ1-3	.	CASSPGVSGGNTIYF	TGTGCCAGCAGCCCAGGGGTCTCGGGAGGAAACACCATATATTTT
.	12	TRBV12-3/TRBV12-4	TRBJ1-4	.	CASTYFNEKLFF	TGTGCCAGCACTTATTTTAATGAAAAACTGTTTTTT
TRBD1	12	TRBV20-1	TRBJ1-5	many	CSGGQLEQPQHF	TGCAGTGGGGGACAGCTAGAGCAGCCCCAGCATTTT
.	15	TRBV11-2	TRBJ1-1	many	CASSLGGVPLPEAFF	TGTGCCAGCAGCTTAGGGGGGGTCCCTCTACCTGAAGCTTTCTTT
.	13	TRBV3-1	TRBJ1-1	many	CASSQDVNTEAFF	TGTGCCAGCAGCCAAGACGTCAACACTGAAGCTTTCTTT
TRBD1	15	TRBV7-9	TRBJ2-1	.	CASSRPSGTGNEQFF	TGTGCCAGCAGCCGCCCGTCCGGGACAGGGAATGAGCAGTTCTTC
TRBD1	15	TRBV18	TRBJ2-7	few	CASSPGQSIIYEQYF	TGTGCCAGCTCACCGGGACAGTCTATCATCTACGAGCAGTACTTC
.	13	TRBV6-1	TRBJ1-1	few	CASSDSVVFLAFF	TGTGCCAGCAGTGACTCAGTTGTATTTCTGGCTTTCTTT
.	14	TRBV7-9	TRBJ2-5	.	CASTGLPRRETQYF	TGTGCCAGCACGGGACTCCCGAGGAGGGAGACCCAGTACTTC
TRBD1	17	TRBV28	TRBJ1-1	many	CASSYPRQGAGDTEAFF	TGTGCCAGCAGTTACCCTCGACAGGGGGCAGGGGACACTGAAGCTTTCTTT
TRBD1	14	TRBV12-3/TRBV12-4	TRBJ1-2	many	CASRGSDRRPSYTF	TGTGCCAGCCGGGGATCGGACAGGAGGCCCAGCTACACCTTC